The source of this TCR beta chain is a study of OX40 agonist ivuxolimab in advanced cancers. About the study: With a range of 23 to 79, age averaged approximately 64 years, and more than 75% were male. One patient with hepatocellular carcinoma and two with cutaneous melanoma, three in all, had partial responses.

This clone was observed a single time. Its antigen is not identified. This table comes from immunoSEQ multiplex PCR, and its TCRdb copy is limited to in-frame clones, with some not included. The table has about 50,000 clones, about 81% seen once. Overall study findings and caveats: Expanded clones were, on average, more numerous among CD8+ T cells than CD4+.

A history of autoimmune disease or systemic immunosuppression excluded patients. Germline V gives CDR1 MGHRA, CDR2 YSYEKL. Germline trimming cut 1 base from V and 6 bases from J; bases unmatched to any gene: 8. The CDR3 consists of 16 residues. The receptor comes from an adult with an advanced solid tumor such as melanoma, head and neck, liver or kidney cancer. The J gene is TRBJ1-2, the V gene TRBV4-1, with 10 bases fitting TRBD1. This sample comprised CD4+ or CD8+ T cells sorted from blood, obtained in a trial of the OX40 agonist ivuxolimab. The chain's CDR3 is CASSQAAGQGVDGYTF. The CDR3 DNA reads TGCGCCAGCAGCCAAGCCGCCGGACAGGGGGTTGATGGCTACACCTTC.